Following are 27 T cell receptor beta chains from one sample sequenced in a study of Ad26.COV2.S vaccination and SARS-CoV-2 variants. As to treatment: 15 to 20 received Ad26.COV2.S at low or high dose, single or two shots; 5 received placebo; per-sample allocation not given. Samples analyzed were those drawn on day 63 after the first vaccine or placebo injection. Generated by immunoSEQ multiplex PCR, the TCRdb table keeps only in-frame clones and is missing some. The sample lists over 450,000 clones, about 89% occurring once. The sequencing here drew on peripheral blood, taken in a trial of Ad26.COV2.S vaccine versus placebo. The receptors come from a person between 18 and 60 years old who received the Ad26.COV2.S COVID-19 vaccine or a placebo.

The V gene is TRBV6-5, the J gene TRBJ1-2; 10 bases are shared with TRBD1. V lost 6 bases to trimming and J lost 8 bases; unmatched junction nucleotides: 6. This CDR3 region has 13 residues. Germline V gene lookup returns CDR1 MNHEY and CDR2 SVGAGI. The CDR3 region is CASRTGQGEGYTF. The CDR3 DNA sequence: TGTGCCAGCAGAACCGGACAGGGGGAAGGCTACACCTTC.

This clone was detected once. The genes are TRBV27 and TRBJ2-6, with D maybe TRBD1 (6 bases). Germline-derived CDR1 and CDR2 are MNHEY and SMNVEV (reference sequence). V gave up 6 bases and J gave up 2 bases, with 11 bases separating them. The CDR3 is made up of 15 amino acids. The CDR3 sequence is CASSPGVPGANVLTF. In DNA form, the CDR3 reads TGTGCCAGCAGCCCAGGGGTTCCTGGGGCCAACGTCCTGACTTTC.

This clone was seen once. The chain carries TRBV4-1 and TRBJ1-1, with D possibly matching TRBD1 (6 bases). The CDR3 contains 14 residues. V lost 2 bases and J lost 6, with 13 bases in between. Germline V gives CDR1 MGHRA, CDR2 YSYEKL. CDR3 residues: CASSQRPGVPEAFF. The CDR3 DNA is TGCGCCAGCAGCCAAAGGCCAGGGGTCCCTGAAGCTTTCTTT.

The rearrangement joins TRBV4-1 to TRBJ1-2, with D uncertain. V was trimmed by 0 bases and J by 2 bases, leaving 13 bases between them. Germline V gene lookup returns CDR1 MGHRA and CDR2 YSYEKL. The CDR3 is made up of 16 amino acids. This chain's CDR3 is CASSQDGSEKNYGYTF. CDR3 DNA sequence: TGCGCCAGCAGCCAAGATGGGTCCGAAAAGAACTATGGCTACACCTTC.

This sequence joins TRBV5-1 and TRBJ2-1, with D possibly being TRBD1 (5 bases). Trimming stripped 6 bases from V and 4 bases from J, with 17 bases between. Germline V gene data show CDR1 as SGHRS and CDR2 as YFSETQ. The CDR3 is made up of 15 amino acids. CDR3 sequence: CASKRFSQGYNEQFF. The DNA for the CDR3 is TGCGCCAGCAAGAGATTTAGCCAGGGATACAATGAGCAGTTCTTC.

The chain uses TRBV30 and TRBJ2-7, with a weak D call TRBD1 (6 bases). CDR1 and CDR2 (germline): GTSNPN, SVGIG (reference sequence). Trimming left V 7 bases short and J 7 bases short, with 14 bases between. The CDR3 covers 11 residues. The CDR3 loop reads CAYRDIGEQYF. The CDR3 nucleotides are TGTGCCTACCGGGACATAGGAGAGCAGTACTTC.

The chain couples TRBV18 to TRBJ1-5; D is uncertain. Trimming shortened V by 6 bases and J by 0 bases, and 12 bases separated the two germline ends. The CDR3 contains 15 residues. Germline CDR1 KGHSH, CDR2 LQKENI. The CDR3 region is CASSEGRTSNQPQHF. The DNA of the CDR3 is TGTGCCAGCTCGGAAGGGCGAACTAGCAATCAGCCCCAGCATTTT.

The chain carries TRBV19 and TRBJ2-6, with no clear D. Trimming stripped 7 bases from V and 0 bases from J, with 7 bases between. Germline V gene sequence: CDR1 LNHDA, CDR2 SQIVND (reference sequence). This CDR3 contains 14 residues. The chain's CDR3 is CASKKPSGANVLTF. In nucleotides, the CDR3 is TGTGCCAGTAAGAAACCCTCTGGGGCCAACGTCCTGACTTTC.

V is TRBV13 and J is TRBJ2-3, with 7 bases that match TRBD2. Germline V gene sequence: CDR1 PRHDT, CDR2 FYEKMQ (reference sequence). The CDR3 has 15 residues. Trimming at V came to 3 bases and at J to 1 base, leaving 4 bases not matched to a gene. The CDR3 loop reads CASSFERGRTDTQYF. The CDR3 DNA sequence: TGTGCCAGCAGCTTTGAGCGGGGTCGCACAGATACGCAGTATTTT.

This clone was seen only a few times. The gene calls are TRBV20-1 and TRBJ2-7; D remains unclear. The germline CDR1 and CDR2 sequences are DFQATT and SNEGSKA (reference sequence). The CDR3 covers 10 residues. V was trimmed by 4 bases and J by 4 bases, leaving 5 bases between them. CDR3 sequence (DNA): TGCAGTGCTAAGATATACGAGCAGTACTTC. Protein: CSAKIYEQYF.

The chain joins TRBV3-1 (or the pseudogene TRBV3-2) to TRBJ2-7; D may be TRBD1 or TRBD2 (5 bases each). V was pared by 5 bases and J by 7 bases, with 15 bases between. Germline V gene data show CDR1 as LGHDT and CDR2 as YNNKEL (reference sequence). The length of the CDR3 is 13 residues. The CDR3 spells CASSDLGPGEQYF. CDR3 bases: TGTGCCAGCAGCGACCTGGGGCCGGGGGAGCAGTACTTC.

A few counts support this clone. The V call is TRBV4-2, the J call TRBJ2-2, with 13 bases aligning to TRBD2. Germline V lookup: CDR1 LGHNA, CDR2 YNFKEQ. The CDR3 is made up of 15 amino acids. Germline trimming cut 2 bases from V and 6 bases from J; bases unmatched to any gene: 0. The CDR3 region is CASSQTSGGAGELFF. CDR3 nucleotides: TGTGCCAGCAGCCAAACTAGCGGGGGGGCCGGGGAGCTGTTTTTT.

The table lists this clone with a count of one. This chain uses TRBV19 with TRBJ1-1, with a weak D call TRBD1 (5 bases). Trimming took 4 bases from V and 0 from J, leaving 9 bases between them. Per the germline V gene, CDR1 is LNHDA and CDR2 is SQIVND (reference sequence). The CDR3 runs to 14 residues. CDR3 coding DNA: TGTGCCAGTAGTACCAGGGTTTTGAACACTGAAGCTTTCTTT. Translation: CASSTRVLNTEAFF.

This chain's CDR3 is CASSRLARLNTGELFF. The DNA of the CDR3 is TGCGCCAGCAGCCGCTTGGCCAGGCTAAACACCGGGGAGCTGTTTTTT. The rearrangement uses TRBV5-1 and TRBJ2-2; D is ambiguous. V was shortened by 4 bases and J by 2 bases, with 15 bases between the two germline ends. Per the germline V gene, CDR1 is SGHRS and CDR2 is YFSETQ. The CDR3 runs 16 residues.

In the case of this clone: The same CDR3 is also encoded by other DNA sequences in this sample. The chain combines TRBV11-2 with TRBJ2-7; 7 bases match TRBD1. The germline gives CDR1 SGHAT, CDR2 FQNNGV. Germline trimming cut 3 bases from V and 2 bases from J; bases unmatched to any gene: 1. This CDR3 has 13 amino acids. The DNA of the CDR3 is TGTGCCAGCAGCTTCGGACAGGCCTACGAGCAGTACTTC. It encodes CASSFGQAYEQYF. The full variable domain, rest sourced from reference TRBV11-2 and TRBJ2-7, is EAGVAQSPRYKIIEKRQSVAFWCNPISGHATLYWYQQILGQGPKLLIQFQNNGVVDDSQLPKDRFSAERLKGVDSTLKIQPAKLEDSAVYLCASSFGQAYEQYFGPGTRLTVT.

The V gene is TRBV29-1, the J gene TRBJ2-3; TRBD2 matches at 8 bases. The CDR3 has 15 residues. CDR1 and CDR2 (germline): SQVTM, ANQGSEA. J gave up 2 bases and V 6 bases, and 10 bases lay outside the gene matches. The CDR3, as DNA: TGCAGCGTAACGCCGGGACTAGTTTTCACAGATACGCAGTATTTT. Translation gives CSVTPGLVFTDTQYF.

The chain combines TRBV30 with TRBJ2-5; D may match TRBD1 or TRBD2 (5 bases each). The CDR3 is made up of 15 amino acids. The germline V gene encodes CDR1 GTSNPN and CDR2 SVGIG (reference sequence). The ends were cut back, 2 bases at V and 4 bases at J, with 17 bases in the middle. DNA for the CDR3: TGTGCCTGGAGTTCCGCCCGGGGCATCGGAGAGACCCAGTACTTC. This gives the protein CAWSSARGIGETQYF.

The V call is TRBV7-2, the J call TRBJ1-2, with a tentative D call TRBD1 (6 bases). The germline V and J ends were trimmed by 3 bases and 2 bases, with 10 bases remaining between them. Germline-derived CDR1 and CDR2 are SGHTA and FQGNSA. The CDR3 spans 14 residues. CDR3 sequence: CASSFRQANYGYTF. As DNA, the CDR3 is TGTGCCAGCAGCTTCCGACAGGCGAACTATGGCTACACCTTC.

V and J are TRBV4-1 and TRBJ2-1, with a weak D call TRBD2 (5 bases). Germline CDR1 reads MGHRA; CDR2 reads YSYEKL. CDR3 size: 16 residues. Deletions cut 4 bases from V and 1 base from J, with 14 bases between. CDR3 bases: TGCGCCAGCAGCCCATCGCCCGGGAAATCCTACAATGAGCAGTTCTTC. This gives the protein CASSPSPGKSYNEQFF.

V usage is TRBV5-1 and J usage is TRBJ1-3; D is perhaps TRBD1 (6 bases). The CDR3 spans 15 residues. Germline CDR1 is SGHRS and CDR2 is YFSETQ. Trimming pared 4 bases from V and 8 bases from J, leaving 19 bases between. CDR3 nucleotide sequence: TGCGCCAGCAGCACTGGACAGTCTATTGGGGACACCATATATTTT. Translating gives CASSTGQSIGDTIYF. Filled out from reference TRBV5-1 and TRBJ1-3, the complete variable domain reads KAGVTQTPRYLIKTRGQQVTLSCSPISGHRSVSWYQQTPGQGLQFLFEYFSETQRNKGNFPGRFSGRQFSNSRSEMNVSTLELGDSALYLCASSTGQSIGDTIYFGEGSWLTVV.

This clone has just one count. V and J are TRBV10-2 and TRBJ1-2; D uncertain. Trimming shortened V by 7 bases and J by 0 bases, and 15 bases separated the two germline ends. The V gene's germline CDR1 is WSHSY and CDR2 SAAADI. CDR3 length: 15 residues. The CDR3 loop reads CASMTDSLANYGYTF. CDR3 nucleotides: TGCGCCAGCATGACGGATTCCCTAGCTAACTATGGCTACACCTTC.

The V gene is TRBV7-3, the J gene TRBJ1-3, with 10 bases aligning to TRBD1. This CDR3 region has 15 residues. The V gene's germline CDR1 is SGHTA and CDR2 FQGTGA. V shed 4 bases, J shed 3 bases, and the junction held 3 bases outside the gene matches. CDR3 sequence reads: CASSSGTGDGNTIYF. The CDR3, as DNA: TGTGCCAGCAGCTCAGGGACAGGGGATGGAAACACCATATATTTT.

This chain connects TRBV5-4 to TRBJ1-4; TRBD1 might be the D (5 bases). V lost 3 bases, J lost 15 bases, and 24 bases lay in between. The CDR3 covers 15 residues. From germline, CDR1 is SGHNT and CDR2 YYREEE (reference sequence). The DNA for the CDR3 is TGTGCCAGCAGCTCCCCCGGGACCGGCTCCAAGGAAGTGTTTTTT. It codes for CASSSPGTGSKEVFF.

Details on this clone: This same CDR3 is encoded by further DNA sequences in the sample. The rearrangement uses TRBV18 and TRBJ1-1; no definite D call. Trimming took off 3 bases at V and 0 bases at J, with 2 bases between the two ends. The CDR3 spans 12 residues. Germline assignment: CDR1 KGHSH and CDR2 LQKENI. The CDR3 protein is CASSPLNTEAFF. The CDR3 nucleotides are TGTGCCAGCTCACCCCTGAACACTGAAGCTTTCTTT.

This chain links TRBV27 with TRBJ2-7, with 9 bases aligning to TRBD1. From germline, CDR1 is MNHEY and CDR2 SMNVEV (reference sequence). The ends lost 5 bases at V and 4 bases at J; junction bases unmatched: 6. The CDR3 extends over 14 amino acids. The DNA for the CDR3 is TGTGCCAGCAGTCCTGGGACAGGGCAGTACGAGCAGTACTTC. As protein: CASSPGTGQYEQYF.

This chain joins TRBV15 and TRBJ2-2, with TRBD1 identical over 7 bases. CDR3 length: 15 residues. J gave up 2 bases and V 5 bases, and 5 bases lay outside the gene matches. Per germline, CDR1 LNHNV and CDR2 YYDKDF (reference sequence). The CDR3 DNA follows: TGTGCCACCAGCGGGGGACAGATAAACACCGGGGAGCTGTTTTTT. Translation: CATSGGQINTGELFF. Full variable domain (remainder filled in from reference TRBV15 and TRBJ2-2): DAMVIQNPRYQVTQFGKPVTLSCSQTLNHNVMYWYQQKSSQAPKLLFHYYDKDFNNEADTPDNFQSRRPNTSFCFLDIRSPGLGDTAMYLCATSGGQINTGELFFGEGSRLTVL.

V and J are TRBV4-3 and TRBJ1-4, with no clear D. The V gene lost 4 bases and the J gene lost 0 bases, with 15 bases spanning the gap. This CDR3 region has 17 residues. Looked up from germline, CDR1 is LGHNA and CDR2 is YSLEER. The DNA of the CDR3 is TGCGCCAGCAGCCCGAAACCCCAAGATGCAACTAATGAAAAACTGTTTTTT. Encoded protein: CASSPKPQDATNEKLFF.